This record looks at one T cell receptor (beta chain) sequence and its context. The sample comes from a study of blood T cell repertoires in COVID-19. Overall study context: The cDNA or gDNA used as material had been derived from T cells, B-cell-depleted T cells, or PBMCs.

Trimming at V came to 0 bases and at J to 0 bases, leaving 11 bases not matched to a gene. The CDR3 is 18 residues long. Germline lookup yields CDR1 SGHRS and CDR2 YFSETQ. Clones were read by immunoSEQ multiplex PCR, and TCRdb kept only the in-frame ones, dropping some. The sample contains about 84,000 clones, 75% to 85% of which appear only once. The sequencing sample was made of peripheral blood. The sequence came from a woman aged 80 or over with acute or convalescent COVID-19. The gene calls are TRBV5-1 and TRBJ1-1, with 7 positions matching TRBD1. CDR3 residues: CASSLGLRGSSMNTEAFF. In DNA form, the CDR3 reads TGCGCCAGCAGCTTGGGGCTCAGGGGGTCCTCGATGAACACTGAAGCTTTCTTT.